This TCR beta chain was recorded in a study of blood T cell repertoires in COVID-19. The wider study: Specimens from acute and convalescent COVID-19 originated in the United States, Italy and Spain. PBMCs, B-cell-depleted T cells, or T cells were the source of the cDNA or gDNA that made up the material.

Produced via immunoSEQ multiplex PCR; TCRdb's table is partial and in-frame only. The table records 160,000 or so clones, about 87% of them present only once. Looked up from germline, CDR1 is SEHNR and CDR2 is FQNEAQ (reference sequence). V was cut by 3 bases and J by 9 bases, with 9 bases left in between. The CDR3 has 12 residues. While infection was still active, Seattle patients were enrolled and then followed longitudinally. The chain joins TRBV7-9 to TRBJ2-1; maybe TRBD2 (6 bases). This sequence was found in a woman aged 70-85 years with COVID-19, enrolled during active disease. Specimen: peripheral blood. In DNA, the CDR3 is TGTGCCAGCAGCTTGGGGGGAGGTGAGCAGTTCTTC. Translating it yields CASSLGGGEQFF.